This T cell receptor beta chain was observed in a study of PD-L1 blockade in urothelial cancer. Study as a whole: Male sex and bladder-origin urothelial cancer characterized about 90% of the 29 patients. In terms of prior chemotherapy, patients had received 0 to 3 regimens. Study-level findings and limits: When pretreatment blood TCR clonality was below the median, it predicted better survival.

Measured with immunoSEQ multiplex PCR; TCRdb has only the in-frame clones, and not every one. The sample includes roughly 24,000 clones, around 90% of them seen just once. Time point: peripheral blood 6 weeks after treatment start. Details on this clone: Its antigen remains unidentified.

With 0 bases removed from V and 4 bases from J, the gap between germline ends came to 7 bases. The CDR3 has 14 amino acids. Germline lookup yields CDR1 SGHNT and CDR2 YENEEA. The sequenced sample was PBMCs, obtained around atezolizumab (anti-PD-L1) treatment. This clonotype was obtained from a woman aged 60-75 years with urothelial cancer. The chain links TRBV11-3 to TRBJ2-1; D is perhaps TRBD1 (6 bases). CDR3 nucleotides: TGTGCCAGCAGCTTAGATGGACAGTACAATGAGCAGTTCTTC. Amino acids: CASSLDGQYNEQFF.